The clone carrying this T cell receptor beta chain was recorded a few times. These data originate in a study of patients and donors after allogeneic stem cell transplantation. TCRdb re-derived calls from the RT-PCR reads in MiXCR, one entry per CDR3 protein. The table records approximately 160,000 distinct CDR3 sequences, approximately 30% of them present only once. The V end was cut by 6 bases, the J end by 3 bases, with 12 bases between. The CDR3 length is 14 residues. Germline CDR1 is ENHRY and CDR2 is SYGVKD. The sequenced sample consisted of blood, either unsorted or a sorted T cell fraction (not recorded which). V usage is TRBV10-3 and J usage is TRBJ2-4; D is possibly TRBD2 (7 bases). This TCR derives from a human donor who was either an allogeneic HSCT recipient or a stem cell or donor lymphocyte infusion donor (not recorded which). It is not recorded whose cells these are; they may come from a transplant donor. Here the CDR3 reads CAISGGLGKNIQYF. The CDR3 DNA reads TGTGCCATCAGCGGGGGGCTGGGCAAAAACATTCAGTACTTC.